A single sample gave rise to the 5 T cell receptor beta chains below, sequenced in a study of CD4+ T cells in melanoma. The assay was immunoSEQ multiplex PCR, and TCRdb's table has in-frame clones only and misses some. Among 20,000 to 25,000 clones listed, about 77% were seen once. Receptors were obtained from a human donor with melanoma.

The chain recombines TRBV11-3 with TRBJ2-1, with TRBD2 matching over 9 bases. The CDR3 is made up of 17 amino acids. V lost 3 bases, J lost 4 bases, and 10 bases stayed unmatched. Germline lookup yields CDR1 SGHNT and CDR2 YENEEA. CDR3: CASSFRERGVRYNEQFF. CDR3 bases: TGTGCCAGCAGCTTCAGGGAGCGGGGGGTGCGGTACAATGAGCAGTTCTTC.

The chain uses TRBV7-2 and TRBJ2-1; TRBD2 agrees at 7 bases. J lost 2 bases, V lost 6 bases, and 7 bases had no gene match. Germline V gene data show CDR1 as SGHTA and CDR2 as FQGNSA. The CDR3 is 15 amino acids. The CDR3 reads CASSGGVTAYNEQFF. The CDR3 DNA sequence: TGTGCCAGCAGTGGGGGGGTGACGGCCTACAATGAGCAGTTCTTC.

This chain uses TRBV5-5 with TRBJ2-4; 10 nucleotides align to TRBD1. The ends lost 2 bases at V and 4 bases at J; junction bases unmatched: 3. CDR1 is SGHKS and CDR2 is YYEKEE in the germline V gene (reference sequence). This CDR3 region has 15 residues. As DNA, the CDR3 is TGTGCCAGCAGCTTACTGGGACAGGGGAAAAACATTCAGTACTTC. This encodes CASSLLGQGKNIQYF. The entire variable domain, with the rest obtained from reference TRBV5-5 and TRBJ2-4, is as follows: DAGVTQSPTHLIKTRGQQVTLRCSPISGHKSVSWYQQVLGQGPQFIFQYYEKEERGRGNFPDRFSARQFPNYSSELNVNALLLGDSALYLCASSLLGQGKNIQYFGAGTRLSVL.

This clone was seen just once. V gene TRBV6-5 combines with J gene TRBJ2-2, with 11 nucleotides matching TRBD1. Trimming removed 6 bases from V and 5 bases from J; junction bases left unmatched: 5. Germline V CDR1 and CDR2: MNHEY, SVGAGI. CDR3 length: 15 residues. The DNA for the CDR3 is TGTGCCAGCAGCCCCCGGGACAGGGGGACCGGGGAGCTGTTTTTT. Translated: CASSPRDRGTGELFF.

The chain combines TRBV7-6 with TRBJ2-7; D is unclear. Germline V gives CDR1 SGHVS, CDR2 FNYEAQ. Trimming stripped 1 base from V and 0 bases from J, with 16 bases between. The CDR3 has 17 residues. As DNA, the CDR3 is TGTGCCAGCAGCTTAGGCCCTACAGCGATAAGCTCCTACGAGCAGTACTTC. Protein sequence: CASSLGPTAISSYEQYF.